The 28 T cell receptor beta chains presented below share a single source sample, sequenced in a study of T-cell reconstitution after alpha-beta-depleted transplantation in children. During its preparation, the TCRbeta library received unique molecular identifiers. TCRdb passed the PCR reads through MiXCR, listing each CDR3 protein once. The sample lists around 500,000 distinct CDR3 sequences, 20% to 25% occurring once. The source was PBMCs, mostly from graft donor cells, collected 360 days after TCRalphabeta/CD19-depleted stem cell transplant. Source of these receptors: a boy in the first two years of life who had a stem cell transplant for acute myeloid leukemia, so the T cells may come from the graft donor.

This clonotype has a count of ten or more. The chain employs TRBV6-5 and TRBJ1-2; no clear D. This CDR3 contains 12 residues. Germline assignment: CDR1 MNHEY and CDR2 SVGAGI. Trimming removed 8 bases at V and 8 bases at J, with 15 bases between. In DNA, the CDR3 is TGTGCCAGCTTAAACACCGGCCTGGGCTACACCTTC. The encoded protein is CASLNTGLGYTF.

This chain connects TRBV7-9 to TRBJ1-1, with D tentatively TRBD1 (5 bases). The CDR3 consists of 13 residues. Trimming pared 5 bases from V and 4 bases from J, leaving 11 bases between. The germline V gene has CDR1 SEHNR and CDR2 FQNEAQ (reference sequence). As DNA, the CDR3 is TGTGCCAGCAGCCCTAAGGGGAGCACTGAAGCTTTCTTT. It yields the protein CASSPKGSTEAFF.

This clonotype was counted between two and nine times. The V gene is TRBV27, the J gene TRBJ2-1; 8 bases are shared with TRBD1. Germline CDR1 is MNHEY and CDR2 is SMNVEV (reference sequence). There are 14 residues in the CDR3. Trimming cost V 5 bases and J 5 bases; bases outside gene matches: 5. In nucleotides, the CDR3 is TGTGCCAGCAGTAGGGCAGGGGGCCACAATGAGCAGTTCTTC. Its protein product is CASSRAGGHNEQFF.

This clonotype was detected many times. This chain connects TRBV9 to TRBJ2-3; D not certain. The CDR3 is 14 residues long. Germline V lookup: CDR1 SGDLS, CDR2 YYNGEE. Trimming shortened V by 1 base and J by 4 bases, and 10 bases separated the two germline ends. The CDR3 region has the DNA TGTGCCAGCAGCGTACCCCCTATGTCAGATACGCAGTATTTT. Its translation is CASSVPPMSDTQYF.

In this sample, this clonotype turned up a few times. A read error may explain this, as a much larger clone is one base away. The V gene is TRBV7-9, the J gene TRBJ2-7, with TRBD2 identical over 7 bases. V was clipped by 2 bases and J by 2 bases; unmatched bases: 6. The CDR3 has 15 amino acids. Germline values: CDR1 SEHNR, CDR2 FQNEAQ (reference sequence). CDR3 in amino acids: CASSLKGGGTYEQYF. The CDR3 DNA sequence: TGTGCCAGCAGCTTAAAAGGCGGGGGTACCTACGAGCAGTACTTC.

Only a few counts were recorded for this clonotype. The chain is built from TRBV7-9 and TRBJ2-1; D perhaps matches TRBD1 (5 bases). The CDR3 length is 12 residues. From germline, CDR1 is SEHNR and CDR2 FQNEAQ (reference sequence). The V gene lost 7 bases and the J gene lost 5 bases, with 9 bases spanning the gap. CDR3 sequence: CASTLTDNEQFF. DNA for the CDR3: TGTGCCAGCACCCTGACAGACAATGAGCAGTTCTTC.

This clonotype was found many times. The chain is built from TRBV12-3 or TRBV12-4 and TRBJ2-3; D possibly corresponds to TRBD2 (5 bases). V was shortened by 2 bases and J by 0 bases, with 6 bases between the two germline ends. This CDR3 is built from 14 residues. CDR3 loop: CASSLSGSTDTQYF. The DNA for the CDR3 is TGTGCCAGCAGTTTATCGGGGAGCACAGATACGCAGTATTTT.

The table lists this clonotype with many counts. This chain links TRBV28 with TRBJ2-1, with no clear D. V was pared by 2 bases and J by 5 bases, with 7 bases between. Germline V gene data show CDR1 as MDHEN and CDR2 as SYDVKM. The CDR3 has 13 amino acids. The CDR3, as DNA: TGTGCCAGCAGTTTAGGTCACCACAATGAGCAGTTCTTC. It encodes CASSLGHHNEQFF.

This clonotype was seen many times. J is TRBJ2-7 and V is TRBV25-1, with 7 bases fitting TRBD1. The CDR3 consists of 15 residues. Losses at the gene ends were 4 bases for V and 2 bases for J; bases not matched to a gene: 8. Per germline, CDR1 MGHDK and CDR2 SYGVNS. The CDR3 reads CASSGRQGWAYEQYF. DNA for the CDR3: TGTGCCAGCAGTGGCAGACAGGGTTGGGCCTACGAGCAGTACTTC.

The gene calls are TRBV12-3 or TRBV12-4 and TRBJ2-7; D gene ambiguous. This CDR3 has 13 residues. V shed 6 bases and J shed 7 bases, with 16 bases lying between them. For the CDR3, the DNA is TGTGCCAGCAGCTGGACCGTTAGGCGGGAGCAGTACTTC. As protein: CASSWTVRREQYF.

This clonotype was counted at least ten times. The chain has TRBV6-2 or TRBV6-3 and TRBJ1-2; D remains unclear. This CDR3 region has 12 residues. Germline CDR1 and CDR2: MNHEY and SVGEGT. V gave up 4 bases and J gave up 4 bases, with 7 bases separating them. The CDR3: CASSSGFYGYTF. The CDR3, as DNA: TGTGCCAGCAGTTCGGGGTTCTATGGCTACACCTTC.

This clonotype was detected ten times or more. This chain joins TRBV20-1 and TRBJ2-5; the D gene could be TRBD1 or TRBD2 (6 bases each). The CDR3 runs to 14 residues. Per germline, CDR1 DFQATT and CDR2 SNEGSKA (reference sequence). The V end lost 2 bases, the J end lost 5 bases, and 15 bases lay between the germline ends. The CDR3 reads CSARREGGGETQYF. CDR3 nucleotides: TGCAGTGCTAGACGCGAAGGGGGAGGTGAGACCCAGTACTTC.

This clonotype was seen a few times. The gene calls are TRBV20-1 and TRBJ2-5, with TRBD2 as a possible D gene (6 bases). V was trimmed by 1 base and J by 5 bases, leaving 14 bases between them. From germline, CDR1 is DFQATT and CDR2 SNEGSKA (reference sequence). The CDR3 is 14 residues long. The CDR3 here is CSARGPGEAETQYF. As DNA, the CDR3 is TGCAGTGCTAGAGGCCCGGGGGAGGCGGAGACCCAGTACTTC.

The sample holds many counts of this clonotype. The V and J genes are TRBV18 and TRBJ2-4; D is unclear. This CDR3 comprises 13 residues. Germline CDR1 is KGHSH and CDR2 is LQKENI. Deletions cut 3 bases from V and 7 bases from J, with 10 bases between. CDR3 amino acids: CASSPGRVNIQYF. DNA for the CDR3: TGTGCCAGCTCACCTGGTAGGGTGAACATTCAGTACTTC.

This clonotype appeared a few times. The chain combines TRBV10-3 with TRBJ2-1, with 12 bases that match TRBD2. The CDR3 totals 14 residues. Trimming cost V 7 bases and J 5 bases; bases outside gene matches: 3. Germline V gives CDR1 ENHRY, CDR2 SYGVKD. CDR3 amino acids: CAITRLAGDNEQFF. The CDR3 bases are TGTGCCATCACTAGACTAGCGGGGGACAATGAGCAGTTCTTC.

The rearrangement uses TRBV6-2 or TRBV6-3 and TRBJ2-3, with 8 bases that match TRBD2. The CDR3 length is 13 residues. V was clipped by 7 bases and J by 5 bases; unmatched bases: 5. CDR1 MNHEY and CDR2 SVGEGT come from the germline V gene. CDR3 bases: TGTGCCAGCACAGGGACTAGACGAGATACGCAGTATTTT. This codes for CASTGTRRDTQYF.

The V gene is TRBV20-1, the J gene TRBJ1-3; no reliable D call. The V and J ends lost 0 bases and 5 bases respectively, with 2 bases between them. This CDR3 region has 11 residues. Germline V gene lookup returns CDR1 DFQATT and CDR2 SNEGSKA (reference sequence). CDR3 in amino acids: CSARDRNTIYF. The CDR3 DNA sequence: TGCAGTGCTAGAGACCGAAACACCATATATTTT.

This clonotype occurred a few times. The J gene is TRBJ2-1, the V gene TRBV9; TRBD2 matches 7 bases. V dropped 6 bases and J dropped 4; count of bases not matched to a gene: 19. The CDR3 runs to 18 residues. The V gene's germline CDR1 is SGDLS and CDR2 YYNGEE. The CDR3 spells CASTYGLGTTRPYNEQFF. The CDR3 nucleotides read TGTGCCAGCACCTACGGACTAGGGACTACTCGACCATACAATGAGCAGTTCTTC.

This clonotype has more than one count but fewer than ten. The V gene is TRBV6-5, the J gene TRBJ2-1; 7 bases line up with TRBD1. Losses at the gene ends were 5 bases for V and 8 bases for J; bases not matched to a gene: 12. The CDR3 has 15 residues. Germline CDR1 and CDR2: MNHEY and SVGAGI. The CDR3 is CASSHPKPGQDEQFF. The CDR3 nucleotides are TGTGCCAGCAGTCACCCGAAACCCGGACAGGATGAGCAGTTCTTC.

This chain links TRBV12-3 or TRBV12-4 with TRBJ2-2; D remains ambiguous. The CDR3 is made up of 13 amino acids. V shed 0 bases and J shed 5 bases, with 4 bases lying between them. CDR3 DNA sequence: TGTGCCAGCAGTTTAGCGATAACCGGGGAGCTGTTTTTT. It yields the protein CASSLAITGELFF.

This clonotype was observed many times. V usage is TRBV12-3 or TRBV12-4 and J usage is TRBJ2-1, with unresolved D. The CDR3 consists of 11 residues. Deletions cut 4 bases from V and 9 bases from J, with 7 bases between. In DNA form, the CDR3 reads TGTGCCAGCAGTTCGTCCGCTGAGCAGTTCTTC. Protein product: CASSSSAEQFF.

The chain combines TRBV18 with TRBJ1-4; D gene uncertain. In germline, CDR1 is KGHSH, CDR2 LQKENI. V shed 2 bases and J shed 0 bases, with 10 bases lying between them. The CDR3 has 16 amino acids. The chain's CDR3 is CASSPEPIATNEKLFF. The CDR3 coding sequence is TGTGCCAGCTCACCAGAACCGATTGCAACTAATGAAAAACTGTTTTTT.

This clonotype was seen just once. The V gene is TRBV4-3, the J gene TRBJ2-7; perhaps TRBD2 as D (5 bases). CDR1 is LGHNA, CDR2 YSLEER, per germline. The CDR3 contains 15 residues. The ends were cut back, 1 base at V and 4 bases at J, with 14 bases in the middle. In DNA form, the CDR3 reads TGCGCCAGCAGCCAAGCCCCCTTCAGCGGTTACGAGCAGTACTTC. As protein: CASSQAPFSGYEQYF.

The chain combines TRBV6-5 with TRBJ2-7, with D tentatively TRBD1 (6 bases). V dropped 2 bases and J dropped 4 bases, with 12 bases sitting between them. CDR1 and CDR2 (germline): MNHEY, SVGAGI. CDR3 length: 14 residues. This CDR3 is CASSYRGQLYEQYV. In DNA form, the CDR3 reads TGTGCCAGCAGTTACCGTGGACAGCTGTACGAGCAGTACGTC.

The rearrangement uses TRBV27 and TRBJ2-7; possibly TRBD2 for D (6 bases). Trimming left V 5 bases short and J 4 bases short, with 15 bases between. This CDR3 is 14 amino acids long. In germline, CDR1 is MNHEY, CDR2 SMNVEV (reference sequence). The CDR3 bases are TGTGCCAGCAGTCCCCTCGGGACTGATTACGAGCAGTACGTC. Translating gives CASSPLGTDYEQYV.

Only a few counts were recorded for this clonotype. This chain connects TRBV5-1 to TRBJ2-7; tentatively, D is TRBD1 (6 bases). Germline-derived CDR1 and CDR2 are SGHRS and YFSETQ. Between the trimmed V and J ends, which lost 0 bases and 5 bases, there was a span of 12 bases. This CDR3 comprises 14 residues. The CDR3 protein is CASSLDREPHEQYF. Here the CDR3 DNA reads TGCGCCAGCAGCTTGGACAGGGAACCCCACGAGCAGTACTTC.

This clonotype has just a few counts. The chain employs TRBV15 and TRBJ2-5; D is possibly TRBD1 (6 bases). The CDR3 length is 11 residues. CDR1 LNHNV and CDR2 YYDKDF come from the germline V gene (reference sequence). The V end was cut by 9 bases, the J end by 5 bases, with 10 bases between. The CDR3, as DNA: TGTGCCACAGGGGGTTGGGAGACCCAGTACTTC. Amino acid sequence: CATGGWETQYF.

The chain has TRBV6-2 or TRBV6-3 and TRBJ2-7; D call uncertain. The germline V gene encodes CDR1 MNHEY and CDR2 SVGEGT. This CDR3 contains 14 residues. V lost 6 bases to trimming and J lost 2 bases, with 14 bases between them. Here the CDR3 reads CASSPQSRTYEQYV. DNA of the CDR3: TGTGCCAGCAGCCCCCAGAGCCGTACCTACGAGCAGTACGTC.